The clone carrying this T cell receptor (beta chain) has ten or more counts. Sequential positive selection took CD4 T cells first, then CD8 T cells. Four subsets defined by CD45RA and CD27 were sorted after CD3, CD4, CD8 and live/dead staining. This sample is drawn from a study of naive and memory T cell subsets. CDR1 and CDR2 (germline): DFQATT, SNEGSKA (reference sequence). The CDR3 covers 15 residues. V lost 5 bases to trimming and J lost 4 bases; unmatched junction nucleotides: 8. The beta constant-region primer was an equimolar mix of two oligonucleotides covering TRBC1 and TRBC2. A 12-nucleotide UMI and the SP2 primer were added to the cDNA 3' end by oligonucleotide ligation. TCRdb itself ran the UMI-ligation and nested PCR reads through MiXCR, one entry per CDR3 protein. The sample lists about 85,000 distinct CDR3 sequences; about 12% were seen once.

This clonotype was obtained from a human donor in good health. The specimen was central memory CD4+ T cells from blood. The chain has TRBV20-1 and TRBJ2-3, with 11 bases fitting TRBD2. The CDR3 bases are TGCAGTGCTCTACTAGCGGGAGAGGTGGCAGATACGCAGTATTTT. Translating gives CSALLAGEVADTQYF.